The table lists the clone carrying this T cell receptor beta chain with many counts. RNA served as the template for amplifying TCR beta CDR3 regions. Second-round multiplex PCR followed a first-round RT-PCR using HTBI primers. TCRdb independently ran MiXCR on the multiplex PCR reads; one entry per CDR3 protein. The table includes hundreds of thousands of distinct CDR3 sequences, more than 40% detected once. Per germline, CDR1 DFQATT and CDR2 SNEGSKA (reference sequence). V lost 0 bases to trimming and J lost 2 bases, with 2 bases between them. This CDR3 has 11 amino acids. These data belong to a study of Graves' ophthalmopathy and Graves' hyperthyroidism.

Specimen: peripheral blood. This chain connects TRBV20-1 to TRBJ2-7; D gene ambiguous. The source is an adult man with Graves' ophthalmopathy. CDR3 sequence reads: CSARDTYEQYF. The CDR3 DNA follows: TGCAGTGCTAGAGATACCTACGAGCAGTACTTC.